Below, one T cell receptor (beta chain) is given with its context. Antigen specificity is unknown. Germline V lookup: CDR1 SGDLS, CDR2 YYNGEE. With V trimmed by 2 bases and J by 2 bases, 12 bases remained unmatched. This CDR3 is 18 amino acids long. The sample comes from a study of T cell responses to AZD1222 COVID-19 vaccine. Assay: immunoSEQ multiplex PCR; the TCRdb copy retains only in-frame clones and omits some. The sample has some 97,000 clones, around 87% seen once. Notes on the study in general: The reported proportion of spike-specific TCRs targeting unmutated variant regions was nearly half.

The clonotype originates from an adult in good health. The sequenced sample was peripheral blood, obtained on day 0 of AZD1222 vaccination. V gene TRBV9 combines with J gene TRBJ2-5; 10 nucleotides align to TRBD2. CDR3 loop: CASSVAASGSTGQETQYF. The CDR3 DNA follows: TGTGCCAGCAGCGTGGCGGCTAGCGGGAGTACGGGGCAAGAGACCCAGTACTTC.